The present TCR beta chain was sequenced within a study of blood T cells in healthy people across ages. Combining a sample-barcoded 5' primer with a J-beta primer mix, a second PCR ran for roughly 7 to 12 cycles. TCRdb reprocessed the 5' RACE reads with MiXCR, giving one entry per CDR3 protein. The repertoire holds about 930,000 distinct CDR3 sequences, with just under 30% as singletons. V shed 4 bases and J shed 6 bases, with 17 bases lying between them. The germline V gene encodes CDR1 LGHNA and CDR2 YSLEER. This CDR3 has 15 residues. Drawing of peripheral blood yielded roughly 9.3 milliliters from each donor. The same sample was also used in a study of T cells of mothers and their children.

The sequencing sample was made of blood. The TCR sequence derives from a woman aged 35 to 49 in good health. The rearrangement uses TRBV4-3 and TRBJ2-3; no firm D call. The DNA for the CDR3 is TGCGCCAGCAGCCTCGCAACCTACGGCATGGATACGCAGTATTTT. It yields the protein CASSLATYGMDTQYF.